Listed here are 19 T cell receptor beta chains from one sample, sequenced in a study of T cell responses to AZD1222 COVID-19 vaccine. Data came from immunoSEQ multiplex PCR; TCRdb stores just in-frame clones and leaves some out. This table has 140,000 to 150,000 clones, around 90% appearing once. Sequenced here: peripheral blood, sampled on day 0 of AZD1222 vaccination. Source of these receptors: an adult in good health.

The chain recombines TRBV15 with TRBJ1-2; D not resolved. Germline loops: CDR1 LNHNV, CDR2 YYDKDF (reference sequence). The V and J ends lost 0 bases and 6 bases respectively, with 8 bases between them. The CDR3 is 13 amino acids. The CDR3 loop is CATSRDLGNGYTF. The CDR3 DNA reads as TGTGCCACCAGCAGAGATTTGGGGAATGGCTACACCTTC.

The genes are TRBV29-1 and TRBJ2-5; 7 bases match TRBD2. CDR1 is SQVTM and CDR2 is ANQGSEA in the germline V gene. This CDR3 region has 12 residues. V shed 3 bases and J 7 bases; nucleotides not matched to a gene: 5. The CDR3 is CSVEVGGGTQYF. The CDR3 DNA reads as TGCAGCGTTGAGGTCGGCGGGGGGACCCAGTACTTC.

This CDR3 reads CASSLASANTGELFF. In DNA, the CDR3 is TGCGCCAGCAGCTTGGCCAGTGCTAACACCGGGGAGCTGTTTTTT. The chain couples TRBV5-1 to TRBJ2-2; D ambiguous. V was trimmed by 0 bases and J by 2 bases, leaving 8 bases between them. In germline, CDR1 is SGHRS, CDR2 YFSETQ. The CDR3 totals 15 residues.

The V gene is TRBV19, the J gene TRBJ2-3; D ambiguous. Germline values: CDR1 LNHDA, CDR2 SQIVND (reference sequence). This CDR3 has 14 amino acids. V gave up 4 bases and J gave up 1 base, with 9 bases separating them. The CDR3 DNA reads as TGTGCCAGTAGTACCAAAAGGGGCACAGATACGCAGTATTTT. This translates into CASSTKRGTDTQYF.

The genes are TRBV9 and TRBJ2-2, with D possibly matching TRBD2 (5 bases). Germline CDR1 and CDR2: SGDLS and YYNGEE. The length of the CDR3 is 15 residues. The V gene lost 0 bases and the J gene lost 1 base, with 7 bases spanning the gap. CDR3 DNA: TGTGCCAGCAGCGTAGGGAGGTTGAACACCGGGGAGCTGTTTTTT. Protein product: CASSVGRLNTGELFF. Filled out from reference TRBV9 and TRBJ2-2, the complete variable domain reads DSGVTQTPKHLITATGQRVTLRCSPRSGDLSVYWYQQSLDQGLQFLIQYYNGEERAKGNILERFSAQQFPDLHSELNLSSLELGDSALYFCASSVGRLNTGELFFGEGSRLTVL.

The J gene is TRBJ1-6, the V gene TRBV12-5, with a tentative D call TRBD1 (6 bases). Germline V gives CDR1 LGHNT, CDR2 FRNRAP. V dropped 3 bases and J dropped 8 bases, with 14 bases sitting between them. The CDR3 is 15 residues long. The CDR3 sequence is CASGFKPQGHSPLHF. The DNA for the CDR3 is TGTGCTAGTGGTTTTAAGCCCCAGGGGCATTCACCCCTCCACTTT.

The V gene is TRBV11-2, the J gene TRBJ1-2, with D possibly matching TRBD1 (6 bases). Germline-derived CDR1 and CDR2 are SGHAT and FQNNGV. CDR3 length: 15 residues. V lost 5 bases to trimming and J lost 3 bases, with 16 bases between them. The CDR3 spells CASSPGVGADYGYTF. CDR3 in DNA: TGTGCCAGCAGCCCCGGTGTGGGGGCGGACTATGGCTACACCTTC.

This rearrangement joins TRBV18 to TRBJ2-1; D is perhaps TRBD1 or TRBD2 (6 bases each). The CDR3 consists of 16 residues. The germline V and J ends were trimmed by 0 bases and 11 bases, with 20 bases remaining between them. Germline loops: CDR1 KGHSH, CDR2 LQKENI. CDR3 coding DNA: TGTGCCAGCTCACCACCGGTGAGGGGGGATACAATGAAGCAGTTCTTC. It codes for CASSPPVRGDTMKQFF.

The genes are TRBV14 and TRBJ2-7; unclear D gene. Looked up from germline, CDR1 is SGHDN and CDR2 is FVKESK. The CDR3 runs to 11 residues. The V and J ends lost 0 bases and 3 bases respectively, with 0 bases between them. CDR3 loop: CASSQDYEQYF. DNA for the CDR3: TGTGCCAGCAGCCAAGACTACGAGCAGTACTTC.

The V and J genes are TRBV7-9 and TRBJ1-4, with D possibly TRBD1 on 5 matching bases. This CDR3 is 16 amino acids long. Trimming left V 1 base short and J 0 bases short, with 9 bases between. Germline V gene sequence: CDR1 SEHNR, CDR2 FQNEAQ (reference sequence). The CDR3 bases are TGTGCCAGCAGCTTAGTGGGGGGAACAACTAATGAAAAACTGTTTTTT. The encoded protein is CASSLVGGTTNEKLFF.

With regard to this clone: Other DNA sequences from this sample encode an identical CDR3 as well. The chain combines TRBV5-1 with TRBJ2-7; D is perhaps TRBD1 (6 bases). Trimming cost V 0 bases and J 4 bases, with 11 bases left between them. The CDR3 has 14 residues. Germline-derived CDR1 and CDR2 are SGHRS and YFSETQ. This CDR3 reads CASSLEGQFYEQYF. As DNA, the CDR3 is TGCGCCAGCAGCTTGGAAGGACAGTTTTACGAGCAGTACTTC.

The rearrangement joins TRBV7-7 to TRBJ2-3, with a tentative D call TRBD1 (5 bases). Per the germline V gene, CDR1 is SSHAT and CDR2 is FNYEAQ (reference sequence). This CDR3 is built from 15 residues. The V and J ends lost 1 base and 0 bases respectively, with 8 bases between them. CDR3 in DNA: TGTGCCAGCAGCTTAGGGCCAGGGAGCACAGATACGCAGTATTTT. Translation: CASSLGPGSTDTQYF.

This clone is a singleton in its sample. CDR3 bases: TGTGCCAGCAGTTCCAGCGGGAGCCCCCTAATGCAGTTCTTC. It specifies CASSSSGSPLMQFF. The chain joins TRBV27 to TRBJ2-1; 8 bases line up with TRBD2. The CDR3 spans 14 residues. The germline V gene has CDR1 MNHEY and CDR2 SMNVEV (reference sequence). With 4 bases clipped from V and 12 bases from J, the junction kept 11 bases outside the gene matches.

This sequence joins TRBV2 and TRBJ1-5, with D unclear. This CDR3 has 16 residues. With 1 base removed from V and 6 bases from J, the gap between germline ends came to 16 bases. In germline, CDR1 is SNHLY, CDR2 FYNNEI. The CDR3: CASSEVRTDLGQPQHF. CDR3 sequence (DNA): TGTGCCAGCAGTGAAGTTCGAACAGATCTCGGTCAGCCCCAGCATTTT.

DNA for the CDR3: TGTGCCAGCAGTGAACTCGGTGGGAGCGTCCACGAGCAGTACTTC. Translating it yields CASSELGGSVHEQYF. The chain joins TRBV6-1 to TRBJ2-7; TRBD2 is a possible D gene (5 bases). In germline, CDR1 is MNHNS, CDR2 SASEGT. The CDR3 runs to 15 residues. Trimming took off 2 bases at V and 5 bases at J, with 16 bases between the two ends.

CDR3 DNA sequence: TGTGCCATCAGTGAGTCACCATCGACAGCCGTCTATGGCTACACCTTC. Its translation is CAISESPSTAVYGYTF. The chain is built from TRBV10-3 and TRBJ1-2; possibly TRBD1 for D (5 bases). The CDR3 is 16 amino acids. V was clipped by 0 bases and J by 4 bases, with 15 bases between them. Germline assignment: CDR1 ENHRY and CDR2 SYGVKD.

DNA for the CDR3: TGTGCCATCAGTGTTGGTCAGGGGGCTGGGGGGGCCCGGGATACGCAGTATTTT. Translated, it gives CAISVGQGAGGARDTQYF. The V call is TRBV10-3, the J call TRBJ2-3, with a weak D call TRBD1 (8 bases). Trimming took off 4 bases at V and 6 bases at J, with 26 bases between the two ends. The germline V gene has CDR1 ENHRY and CDR2 SYGVKD. The length of the CDR3 is 18 residues.

DNA of the CDR3: TGTGCCAGCCACAGGGAGGCCGGGGAGCTGTTTTTT. It codes for CASHREAGELFF. V and J are TRBV6-5 and TRBJ2-2; D could derive from TRBD1 or TRBD2 (6 bases each). Trimming removed 8 bases at V and 6 bases at J, with 10 bases between. CDR3 length equals 12 residues. Per germline, CDR1 MNHEY and CDR2 SVGAGI.

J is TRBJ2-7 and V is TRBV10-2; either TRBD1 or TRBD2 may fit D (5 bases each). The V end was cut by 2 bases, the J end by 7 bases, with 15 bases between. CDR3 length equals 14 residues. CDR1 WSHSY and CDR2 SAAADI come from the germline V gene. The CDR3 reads CASSEIGGTGEQYF. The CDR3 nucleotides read TGCGCCAGCAGTGAGATTGGTGGGACCGGAGAGCAGTACTTC.